This T cell receptor (beta chain) was found in a study of blood T cell repertoires in COVID-19. For this clone: An end of the junction does not agree with germline; a read error may underlie this. This same CDR3 is encoded by further DNA sequences in the sample.

Generated by immunoSEQ multiplex PCR, the TCRdb table keeps only in-frame clones and is missing some. The sample consists of 200,000 to 250,000 clones, roughly 88% of them appearing once. The CDR3 runs to 13 residues. Germline values: CDR1 LGHDT, CDR2 YNNKEL (reference sequence). Sequencing was done on a sample of peripheral blood. This sequence originates from a man aged 25 to 40 who had recovered from COVID-19. This chain connects TRBV3-1 (or the pseudogene TRBV3-2) to TRBJ1-1, with D tentatively TRBD1 (6 bases). Here the CDR3 reads CASSQTYRVGAFF. The CDR3, as DNA: TGTGCTAGCAGCCAGACATACAGGGTAGGCGCTTTCTTT.